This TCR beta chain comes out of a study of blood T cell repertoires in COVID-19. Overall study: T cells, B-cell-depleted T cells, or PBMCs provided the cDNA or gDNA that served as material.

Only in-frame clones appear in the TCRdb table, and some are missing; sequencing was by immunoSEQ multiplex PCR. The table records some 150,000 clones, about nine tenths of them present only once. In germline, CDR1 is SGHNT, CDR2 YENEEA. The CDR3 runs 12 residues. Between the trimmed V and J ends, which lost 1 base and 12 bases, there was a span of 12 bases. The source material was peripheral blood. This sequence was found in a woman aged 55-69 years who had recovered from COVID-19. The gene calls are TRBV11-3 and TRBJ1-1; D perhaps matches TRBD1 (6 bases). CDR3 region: CASSLVPGQSFF. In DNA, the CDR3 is TGTGCCAGCAGCTTAGTCCCGGGACAATCTTTCTTT.